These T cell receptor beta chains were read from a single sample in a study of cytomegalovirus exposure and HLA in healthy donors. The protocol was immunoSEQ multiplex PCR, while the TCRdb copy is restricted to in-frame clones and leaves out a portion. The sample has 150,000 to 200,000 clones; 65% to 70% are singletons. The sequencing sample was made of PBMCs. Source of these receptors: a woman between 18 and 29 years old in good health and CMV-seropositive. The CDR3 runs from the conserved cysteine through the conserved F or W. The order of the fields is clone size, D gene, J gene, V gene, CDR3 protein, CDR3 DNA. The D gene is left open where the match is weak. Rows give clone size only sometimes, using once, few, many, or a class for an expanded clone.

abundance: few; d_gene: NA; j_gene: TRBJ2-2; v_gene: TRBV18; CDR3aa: CASSRRPAEELFF; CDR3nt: TGTGCCAGCTCACGTCGGCCAGCGGAGGAGCTGTTTTTT
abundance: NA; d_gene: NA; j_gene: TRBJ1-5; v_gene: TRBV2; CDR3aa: CASSSTHQPQHF; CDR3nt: TGTGCCAGCAGCAGTACGCATCAGCCCCAGCATTTT
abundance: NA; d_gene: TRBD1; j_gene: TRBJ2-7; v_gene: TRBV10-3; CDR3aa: CAISEPPGQGAREQYF; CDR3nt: TGTGCCATCAGTGAGCCCCCCGGCCAGGGGGCTAGGGAGCAGTACTTC
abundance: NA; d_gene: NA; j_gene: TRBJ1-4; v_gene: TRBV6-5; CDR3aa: CASRAGSTGEKLFF; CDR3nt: TGTGCCAGCAGGGCTGGCAGCACAGGGGAAAAACTGTTTTTT
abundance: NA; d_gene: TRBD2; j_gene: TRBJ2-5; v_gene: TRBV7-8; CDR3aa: CASSSTLGLGITQYF; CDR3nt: TGTGCCAGCAGCTCCACCCTGGGACTAGGAATAACCCAGTACTTC
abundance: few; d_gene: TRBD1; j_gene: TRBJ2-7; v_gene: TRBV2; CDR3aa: CASSRQGYEQYF; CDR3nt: TGTGCCAGCAGTAGACAGGGCTACGAGCAGTACTTC
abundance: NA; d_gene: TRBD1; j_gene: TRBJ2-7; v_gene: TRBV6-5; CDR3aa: CASSPGTGVNEQYF; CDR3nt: TGTGCCAGCAGTCCCGGGACAGGGGTGAACGAGCAGTACTTC
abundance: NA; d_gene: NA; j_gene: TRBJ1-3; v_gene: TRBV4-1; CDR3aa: CASSQDHRGAYTIYF; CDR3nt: TGCGCCAGCAGCCAAGATCACCGGGGGGCATACACCATATATTTT
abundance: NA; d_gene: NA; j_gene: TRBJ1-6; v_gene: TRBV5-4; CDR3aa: CASSLVPDSPLHF; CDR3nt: TGTGCCAGCAGCTTGGTACCAGATTCACCCCTCCACTTT
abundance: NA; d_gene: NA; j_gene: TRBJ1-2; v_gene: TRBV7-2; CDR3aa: CASSPTQQGSNYGYTF; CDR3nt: TGTGCCAGCAGCCCCACCCAACAGGGCTCTAACTATGGCTACACCTTC
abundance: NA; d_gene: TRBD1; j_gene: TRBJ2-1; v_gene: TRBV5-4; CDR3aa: CASSSLQGVAMPYNEQFF; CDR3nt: TGTGCCAGCAGCTCCCTCCAGGGGGTTGCAATGCCCTACAATGAGCAGTTCTTC
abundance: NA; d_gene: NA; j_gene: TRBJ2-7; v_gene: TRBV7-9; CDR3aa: CASSLVSYEQYF; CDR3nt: TGTGCCAGCAGCTTAGTGTCATACGAGCAGTACTTC
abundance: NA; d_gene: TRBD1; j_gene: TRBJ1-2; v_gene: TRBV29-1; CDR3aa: CSVRTGDRNYGYTF; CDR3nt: TGCAGCGTTCGGACAGGGGACCGGAACTATGGCTACACCTTC
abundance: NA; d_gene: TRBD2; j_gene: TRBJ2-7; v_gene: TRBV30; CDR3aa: CAWSVLWAASGSYEQYF; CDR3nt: TGTGCCTGGAGTGTACTTTGGGCGGCTAGCGGCTCCTACGAGCAGTACTTC
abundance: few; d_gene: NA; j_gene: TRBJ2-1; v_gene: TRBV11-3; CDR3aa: CASSGGLASSYNEQFF; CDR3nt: TGTGCCAGCAGCGGGGGACTTGCGAGCTCCTACAATGAGCAGTTCTTC